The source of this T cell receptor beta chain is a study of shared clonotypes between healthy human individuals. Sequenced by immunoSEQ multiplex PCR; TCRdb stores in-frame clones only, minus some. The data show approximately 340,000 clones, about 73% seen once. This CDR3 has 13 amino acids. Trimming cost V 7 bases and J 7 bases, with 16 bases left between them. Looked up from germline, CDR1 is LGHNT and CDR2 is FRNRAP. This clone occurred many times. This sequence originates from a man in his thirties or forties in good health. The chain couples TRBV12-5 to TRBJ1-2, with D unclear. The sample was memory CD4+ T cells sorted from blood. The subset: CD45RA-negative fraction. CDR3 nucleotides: TGTGCTAGTGCTCCGACCCCCCGAGGTGGCTACACCTTC. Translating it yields CASAPTPRGGYTF.